These 21 T cell receptor beta chains came from one sample sequenced in a study of T cells after yellow fever vaccination. A single record per CDR3 protein comes from TCRdb applying MiXCR to the 5' RACE reads. The sample yields about 25,000 distinct CDR3 sequences, roughly 3.3% seen once. Sequences were derived from PBMCs, either bulk or a sorted T-cell subset (CD4+, CD8+, memory, or dextramer-sorted; not recorded which), sampled roughly seven weeks after the first yellow fever vaccination. The receptors were gathered from a man in his late teens or twenties who received the YFV17D yellow fever vaccine.

This clonotype occurred many times. The chain recombines TRBV28 with TRBJ2-2; the D is unclear. CDR3 length: 13 residues. Trimming pared 7 bases from V and 4 bases from J, leaving 10 bases between. Germline V gene lookup returns CDR1 MDHEN and CDR2 SYDVKM. The CDR3 DNA follows: TGTGCCAGCAAGGACCAAGTCACCGGGGAGCTGTTTTTT. Protein: CASKDQVTGELFF. Looking up the rest from reference TRBV28 and TRBJ2-2 gives the full variable domain: DVKVTQSSRYLVKRTGEKVFLECVQDMDHENMFWYRQDPGLGLRLIYFSYDVKMKEKGDIPEGYSVSREKKERFSLILESASTNQTSMYLCASKDQVTGELFFGEGSRLTVL.

At least ten counts were recorded for this clonotype. The chain recombines TRBV5-1 with TRBJ1-1; no definite D call. V was pared by 5 bases and J by 0 bases, with 14 bases between. CDR1 is SGHRS and CDR2 is YFSETQ in the germline V gene. The CDR3 consists of 15 residues. In DNA, the CDR3 is TGCGCCAGCAGGGCGGAGCTATCTATGAACACTGAAGCTTTCTTT. Protein product: CASRAELSMNTEAFF.

This clonotype was detected many times. This chain joins TRBV15 and TRBJ1-6; TRBD1 matches 8 bases. CDR3 length equals 18 residues. Germline lookup yields CDR1 LNHNV and CDR2 YYDKDF (reference sequence). V lost 3 bases to trimming and J lost 3 bases; unmatched junction nucleotides: 10. CDR3 amino acids: CATSRATGGRGYNSPLHF. In DNA form, the CDR3 reads TGTGCCACCAGCAGGGCCACAGGGGGAAGGGGCTATAATTCACCCCTCCACTTT.

The table lists this clonotype with many counts. J is TRBJ1-1 and V is TRBV7-9; possibly TRBD1 for D (5 bases). Germline CDR1 reads SEHNR; CDR2 reads FQNEAQ (reference sequence). V lost 5 bases and J lost 3, with 13 bases in between. The CDR3 consists of 14 residues. CDR3 amino acids: CASSTYDSYTEAFF. As DNA, the CDR3 is TGTGCCAGCAGCACTTACGACAGCTACACTGAAGCTTTCTTT.

In its sample, this clonotype was seen many times. The rearrangement joins TRBV4-2 to TRBJ1-4, with 7 bases matching TRBD1. Looked up from germline, CDR1 is LGHNA and CDR2 is YNFKEQ. Trimming cost V 3 bases and J 6 bases; bases outside gene matches: 10. The CDR3 loop spans 16 amino acids. The CDR3 protein is CASSQGSTGNYEKLFF. Written as DNA, the CDR3 is TGTGCCAGCAGCCAGGGATCGACAGGGAATTATGAAAAACTGTTTTTT.

This clonotype was detected many times. J is TRBJ2-3 and V is TRBV18; D gene uncertain. Trimming took 6 bases from V and 4 from J, leaving 14 bases between them. Per the germline V gene, CDR1 is KGHSH and CDR2 is LQKENI. This CDR3 region has 14 residues. CDR3 sequence: CASSDIVVPDTQYF. In DNA form, the CDR3 reads TGTGCCAGCTCGGATATAGTGGTACCAGATACGCAGTATTTT.

This clonotype has ten or more counts. The chain couples TRBV5-1 to TRBJ2-4, with 11 positions matching TRBD2. The trim removed 4 bases at V and 3 bases at J, leaving 12 bases unmatched. The CDR3 contains 18 residues. Germline V gene sequence: CDR1 SGHRS, CDR2 YFSETQ. As DNA, the CDR3 is TGCGCCAGCAGCAGACAGGGGACAACTAGCGGGGGCAAAAACATTCAGTACTTC. Translating gives CASSRQGTTSGGKNIQYF.

This clonotype was counted at least ten times. J is TRBJ2-3 and V is TRBV6-5, with 8 bases identical to TRBD1. V lost 0 bases and J lost 4; bases outside the gene matches: 6. Germline lookup yields CDR1 MNHEY and CDR2 SVGAGI. This CDR3 comprises 16 residues. DNA for the CDR3: TGTGCCAGCAGTTACTCGGCCAGGGGGCAGCCAGATACGCAGTATTTT. Encoded protein: CASSYSARGQPDTQYF.

This clonotype was counted ten times or more. This chain uses TRBV12-3 or TRBV12-4 with TRBJ2-1; D might be TRBD2 (5 bases). V was clipped by 5 bases and J by 9 bases, with 14 bases between them. The CDR3 covers 13 residues. The CDR3 region is CASSRGFGGEQFF. The DNA for the CDR3 is TGTGCCAGCAGTCGGGGTTTTGGCGGTGAGCAGTTCTTC.

This clonotype occurred many times. The J gene is TRBJ1-2, the V gene TRBV19, with 7 bases that match TRBD1. This CDR3 region has 15 residues. Germline CDR1 is LNHDA and CDR2 is SQIVND (reference sequence). The V and J ends lost 3 bases and 8 bases, in that order; junction bases with no gene match: 12. CDR3 DNA sequence: TGTGCCAGTAGTATCAGCGCTGACAGGGTCCAAGGCTACACCTTC. Amino acids: CASSISADRVQGYTF.

This clonotype occurred many times. The V call is TRBV6-5, the J call TRBJ1-6; D not resolved. CDR1 is MNHEY and CDR2 is SVGAGI in the germline V gene. V was clipped by 2 bases and J by 9 bases, with 14 bases between them. The CDR3 totals 15 residues. The CDR3 bases are TGTGCCAGCAGTTACCGTTCAGGAGGCAGTTCACCCCTCCACTTT. Protein: CASSYRSGGSSPLHF.

This clonotype was observed at least ten times. The rearrangement joins TRBV7-9 to TRBJ2-3, with D possibly matching TRBD2 (5 bases). The V end was cut by 5 bases, the J end by 2 bases, with 17 bases between. There are 16 residues in the CDR3. CDR1 is SEHNR and CDR2 is FQNEAQ in the germline V gene (reference sequence). This CDR3 reads CASSIEGFQSTDTQYF. CDR3 nucleotide sequence: TGTGCCAGCAGCATCGAGGGCTTTCAATCCACAGATACGCAGTATTTT.

This clonotype was detected ten times or more. The V and J genes are TRBV5-1 and TRBJ2-2; D not certain. V was trimmed by 0 bases and J by 9 bases, leaving 12 bases between them. CDR1 is SGHRS and CDR2 is YFSETQ in the germline V gene. This CDR3 is 14 amino acids long. This CDR3 is CASSLGNMERELFF. In DNA form, the CDR3 reads TGCGCCAGCAGCTTGGGAAACATGGAGCGGGAGCTGTTTTTT.

There are many counts of this clonotype. The chain employs TRBV5-6 and TRBJ2-3, with TRBD1 matching over 7 bases. With 7 bases clipped from V and 5 bases from J, the junction kept 10 bases outside the gene matches. Germline V CDR1 and CDR2: SGHDT, YYEEEE. This CDR3 region has 14 residues. The CDR3 sequence is CASGQAVHGDTQYF. CDR3 nucleotide sequence: TGTGCCAGCGGACAGGCCGTGCATGGAGATACGCAGTATTTT. Looking up the rest from reference TRBV5-6 and TRBJ2-3 gives the full variable domain: DAGVTQSPTHLIKTRGQQVTLRCSPKSGHDTVSWYQQALGQGPQFIFQYYEEEERQRGNFPDRFSGHQFPNYSSELNVNALLLGDSALYLCASGQAVHGDTQYFGPGTRLTVL.

This clonotype was picked up many times. The chain employs TRBV7-2 and TRBJ1-1, with a possible D match to TRBD1 (5 bases). Germline CDR1 is SGHTA and CDR2 is FQGNSA. The CDR3 sequence is 15 residues long. V was pared by 10 bases and J by 3 bases, with 21 bases between. CDR3 nucleotide sequence: TGTGCCACCAATGTGATGGGACGGGGTTACACTGAAGCTTTCTTT. Amino acid sequence: CATNVMGRGYTEAFF.

This clonotype was picked up many times. This chain joins TRBV9 and TRBJ1-4; D ambiguous. This CDR3 region has 15 residues. V was cut by 0 bases and J by 0 bases, with 6 bases left in between. CDR1 is SGDLS and CDR2 is YYNGEE in the germline V gene. The CDR3 nucleotides read TGTGCCAGCAGCGTAGGGGTGACAACTAATGAAAAACTGTTTTTT. Its protein product is CASSVGVTTNEKLFF.

This clonotype showed up many times. The chain is built from TRBV20-1 and TRBJ2-5; 8 bases line up with TRBD2. The germline V gene encodes CDR1 DFQATT and CDR2 SNEGSKA (reference sequence). The CDR3 has 15 amino acids. Trimming took 5 bases from V and 2 from J; bases not matched to a gene: 10. The CDR3 DNA sequence: TGCAGTGCTCATGGACTAGCCGGGACTCAAGAGACCCAGTACTTC. It yields the protein CSAHGLAGTQETQYF.

There are many counts of this clonotype. The V gene is TRBV18, the J gene TRBJ1-1; D call uncertain. Germline CDR1 and CDR2: KGHSH and LQKENI. This CDR3 is 15 amino acids long. Trimming stripped 3 bases from V and 8 bases from J, with 19 bases between. The CDR3 loop is CASSPNGPDLVEAFF. In DNA, the CDR3 is TGTGCCAGCTCACCGAATGGACCCGACCTGGTGGAAGCTTTCTTT.

By share, this clonotype counts as medium-sized. V usage is TRBV2 and J usage is TRBJ2-7; D is unclear. The CDR3 runs 13 residues. Between the trimmed V and J ends, which lost 7 bases and 1 base, there was a span of 11 bases. Germline CDR1 and CDR2: SNHLY and FYNNEI. Written as DNA, the CDR3 is TGTGCCAGCATGGAACGCGGATCCTACGAGCAGTACTTC. It is translated as CASMERGSYEQYF. The complete variable domain, with remaining parts taken from reference TRBV2 and TRBJ2-7, reads EPEVTQTPSHQVTQMGQEVILRCVPISNHLYFYWYRQILGQKVEFLVSFYNNEISEKSEIFDDQFSVERPDGSNFTLKIRSTKLEDSAMYFCASMERGSYEQYFGPGTRLTVT.

This clonotype appeared many times. The chain uses TRBV6-6 and TRBJ1-5; no firm D call. V lost 6 bases to trimming and J lost 0 bases, with 6 bases between them. Per the germline V gene, CDR1 is MNHNY and CDR2 is SVGAGI (reference sequence). The CDR3 is 13 residues long. The CDR3 DNA reads as TGTGCCAGCAGCCGACTTAGCAATCAGCCCCAGCATTTT. Protein sequence: CASSRLSNQPQHF.

This clonotype was counted many times. This chain connects TRBV7-9 to TRBJ2-1; the D is unclear. The CDR3 has 15 residues. V was trimmed by 2 bases and J by 0 bases, leaving 8 bases between them. Germline V gene lookup returns CDR1 SEHNR and CDR2 FQNEAQ (reference sequence). The CDR3 here is CASSLPRHSYNEQFF. CDR3 DNA sequence: TGTGCCAGCAGCTTACCGCGCCACTCCTACAATGAGCAGTTCTTC.